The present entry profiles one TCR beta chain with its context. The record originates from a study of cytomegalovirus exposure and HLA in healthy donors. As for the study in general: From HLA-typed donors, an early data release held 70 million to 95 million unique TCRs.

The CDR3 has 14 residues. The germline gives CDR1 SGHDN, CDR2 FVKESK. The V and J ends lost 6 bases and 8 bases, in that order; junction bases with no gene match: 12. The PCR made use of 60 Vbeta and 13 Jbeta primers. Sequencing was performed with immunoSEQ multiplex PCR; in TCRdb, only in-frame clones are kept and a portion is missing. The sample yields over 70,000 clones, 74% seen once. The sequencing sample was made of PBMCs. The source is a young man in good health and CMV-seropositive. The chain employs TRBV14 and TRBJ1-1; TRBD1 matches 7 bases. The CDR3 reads CASSRLSWTGEAFF. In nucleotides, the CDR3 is TGTGCCAGCAGTCGATTAAGTTGGACAGGCGAAGCTTTCTTT.